Listed below are T cell receptor beta chains from one sample, sequenced in a study of T cell responses to AZD1222 COVID-19 vaccine. Only in-frame clones appear in the TCRdb table, and some are missing; sequencing was by immunoSEQ multiplex PCR. The table records about 150,000 clones, approximately 88% of them present only once. Material: peripheral blood, obtained on day 0 of AZD1222 vaccination. The receptors here all came from an adult in good health. CDR3s include the opening cysteine and the closing phenylalanine or tryptophan. Fields, in order: clone size, D gene, J gene, V gene, CDR3 DNA, CDR3 protein. D genes are given only for firm matches. Some rows mark clone size as missing; the rest say once, few, many or name a class of expanded clone.

clone size: once; D gene: TRBD2; J gene: TRBJ2-1; V gene: TRBV10-3; CDR3 DNA: TGTGCCATCAGTGGACTAGCGGGAGAGTCGGTGTCCTACAATGAGCAGTTCTTC; CDR3 protein: CAISGLAGESVSYNEQFF
clone size: once; D gene: TRBD1; J gene: TRBJ2-7; V gene: TRBV28; CDR3 DNA: TGTGCCAGCAGCTTTGGACAGGGCGAGCAGTACTTC; CDR3 protein: CASSFGQGEQYF
clone size: once; D gene: TRBD2; J gene: TRBJ2-4; V gene: TRBV9; CDR3 DNA: TGTGCCAGCAGCGCTAGCGGGACGTTAGCCAAAAACATTCAGTACTTC; CDR3 protein: CASSASGTLAKNIQYF
clone size: -; D gene: TRBD1; J gene: TRBJ1-2; V gene: TRBV7-2; CDR3 DNA: TGTGCCAGCAGCCAGACACCAGGGGGCGTGGGCTACACCTTC; CDR3 protein: CASSQTPGGVGYTF
clone size: -; D gene: -; J gene: TRBJ1-1; V gene: TRBV29-1; CDR3 DNA: TGCAGCGTTTTGGGCTGGAGGGGCACTGAAGCTTTCTTT; CDR3 protein: CSVLGWRGTEAFF
clone size: -; D gene: -; J gene: TRBJ2-2; V gene: TRBV5-1; CDR3 DNA: TGCGCCAGCAGCTTGGAGGCTGTCAACACCGGGGAGCTGTTTTTT; CDR3 protein: CASSLEAVNTGELFF
clone size: -; D gene: -; J gene: TRBJ1-2; V gene: TRBV6-2/TRBV6-3; CDR3 DNA: TGTGCCAGCAGTTACGGGTCAGGGGCCTACTATGGCTACACCTTC; CDR3 protein: CASSYGSGAYYGYTF
clone size: -; D gene: -; J gene: TRBJ1-5; V gene: TRBV5-1; CDR3 DNA: TGCGCCAGCAGCTTGGATGGGGGAAATCAGCCCCAGCATTTT; CDR3 protein: CASSLDGGNQPQHF
clone size: -; D gene: -; J gene: TRBJ1-2; V gene: TRBV5-8; CDR3 DNA: TGTGCCAGCAGCTTAGTGGGGACCTATGGCTACACCTTC; CDR3 protein: CASSLVGTYGYTF
clone size: many; D gene: -; J gene: TRBJ1-1; V gene: TRBV19; CDR3 DNA: TGTGCCAGTAGTACGGCCCGGCGGGCTTTCTTT; CDR3 protein: CASSTARRAFF
clone size: -; D gene: -; J gene: TRBJ2-5; V gene: TRBV7-8; CDR3 DNA: TGTGCCAGCAGCTTAGGGGACATGGCGCCGTACCAAGAGACCCAGTACTTC; CDR3 protein: CASSLGDMAPYQETQYF
clone size: -; D gene: -; J gene: TRBJ2-7; V gene: TRBV6-5; CDR3 DNA: TGTGCCACCCGAGGGGGGGGGAACCCCTACGAGCAGTACTTC; CDR3 protein: CATRGGGNPYEQYF
clone size: -; D gene: TRBD2; J gene: TRBJ2-5; V gene: TRBV10-3; CDR3 DNA: TGTGCCATCAAGGGTACTAGCGGGAGGGCCTATAGCGAGACCCAGTACTTC; CDR3 protein: CAIKGTSGRAYSETQYF
clone size: -; D gene: -; J gene: TRBJ1-2; V gene: TRBV28; CDR3 DNA: TGTGCCAGCAGTTTTCGCGGCCCCTATGGCTACACCTTC; CDR3 protein: CASSFRGPYGYTF
clone size: -; D gene: TRBD2; J gene: TRBJ2-7; V gene: TRBV7-2; CDR3 DNA: TGTGCCAGCAGCGGCAGGTCGACTAGCGGGAGTTACGAGCAGTACTTC; CDR3 protein: CASSGRSTSGSYEQYF
clone size: -; D gene: TRBD1; J gene: TRBJ1-5; V gene: TRBV2; CDR3 DNA: TGTGCCAGCAGTAGGGACAGAATGGTGGGTAGCAATCAGCCCCAGCATTTT; CDR3 protein: CASSRDRMVGSNQPQHF
clone size: -; D gene: TRBD1; J gene: TRBJ1-2; V gene: TRBV28; CDR3 DNA: TGTGCCAGCAGTCCTTTGGGACAGGGTAGCGGCTACACCTTC; CDR3 protein: CASSPLGQGSGYTF
clone size: -; D gene: -; J gene: TRBJ1-4; V gene: TRBV29-1; CDR3 DNA: TGCAGCGTTCGGGCAACTAATGAAAAACTGTTTTTT; CDR3 protein: CSVRATNEKLFF
clone size: -; D gene: -; J gene: TRBJ2-7; V gene: TRBV15; CDR3 DNA: TGTGCCACCAGCAGCAGGGTAGGGCTTCCTAACGAGCAGTACTTC; CDR3 protein: CATSSRVGLPNEQYF
clone size: -; D gene: TRBD1; J gene: TRBJ1-2; V gene: TRBV14; CDR3 DNA: TGTGCCAGCAGACGGGGACAGGGGTTGGGCTATGGCTACACCTTC; CDR3 protein: CASRRGQGLGYGYTF
clone size: -; D gene: -; J gene: TRBJ2-1; V gene: TRBV4-2; CDR3 DNA: TGTGCCAGCAGCCAAGATAGGGGGGCCTACAATGAGCAGTTCTTC; CDR3 protein: CASSQDRGAYNEQFF
clone size: -; D gene: TRBD1; J gene: TRBJ1-1; V gene: TRBV27; CDR3 DNA: TGTGCCAGCAACCGACAGGGGGCGGTGAACACTGAAGCTTTCTTT; CDR3 protein: CASNRQGAVNTEAFF
clone size: -; D gene: TRBD2; J gene: TRBJ2-7; V gene: TRBV27; CDR3 DNA: TGTGCCAGCAGTTTCCAAGCCGGGACTAGCGGTTACGAGCAGTACTTC; CDR3 protein: CASSFQAGTSGYEQYF
clone size: once; D gene: -; J gene: TRBJ2-5; V gene: TRBV21-1; CDR3 DNA: TGTGCCAGCAGCGAAGATCAAGGGACTAGCGGCCAAGAGACCCAGTACTTC; CDR3 protein: CASSEDQGTSGQETQYF
clone size: -; D gene: -; J gene: TRBJ2-2; V gene: TRBV10-3; CDR3 DNA: TGTGCCATCATGGGGGGAGCCGCGGAGCTGTTTTTT; CDR3 protein: CAIMGGAAELFF
clone size: -; D gene: -; J gene: TRBJ1-2; V gene: TRBV19; CDR3 DNA: TGTGCCAGTAGTATTAAAAGGGATGCAGGCTACACCTTC; CDR3 protein: CASSIKRDAGYTF
clone size: -; D gene: -; J gene: TRBJ2-2; V gene: TRBV27; CDR3 DNA: TGTGCCAGCAGTTTATCAGGGGGTGACACCGGGGAGCTGTTTTTT; CDR3 protein: CASSLSGGDTGELFF
clone size: once; D gene: -; J gene: TRBJ1-2; V gene: TRBV14; CDR3 DNA: TGTGCCAGCAGCCACAACAGGGTTTTGGGAGGCTACACCTTC; CDR3 protein: CASSHNRVLGGYTF
clone size: -; D gene: -; J gene: TRBJ2-7; V gene: TRBV7-6; CDR3 DNA: TGTGCCAGCAGCTTATCTACCCACGGGAGCTACGAGCAGTACTTC; CDR3 protein: CASSLSTHGSYEQYF
clone size: -; D gene: -; J gene: TRBJ2-1; V gene: TRBV11-2; CDR3 DNA: TGTGCCAGCAGCTTCTCCAGGGTAATTCACAATGAGCAGTTCTTC; CDR3 protein: CASSFSRVIHNEQFF
clone size: few; D gene: -; J gene: TRBJ1-5; V gene: TRBV15; CDR3 DNA: TGTGCCACCAGCGCGAGCCCTACGGGGCCCCAGCATTTT; CDR3 protein: CATSASPTGPQHF
clone size: -; D gene: -; J gene: TRBJ1-2; V gene: TRBV6-2/TRBV6-3; CDR3 DNA: TGTGCCAGCAGTTACCTGGCGGGGGCCAAAGGCTACACCTTC; CDR3 protein: CASSYLAGAKGYTF
clone size: -; D gene: -; J gene: TRBJ1-2; V gene: TRBV5-1; CDR3 DNA: TGCGCCAGCAGCCCGGGCGGGAGGGTCTATGGCTACACCTTC; CDR3 protein: CASSPGGRVYGYTF
clone size: -; D gene: -; J gene: TRBJ1-1; V gene: TRBV14; CDR3 DNA: TGTGCCAGCAGCCAAGCCAGGATTCCCACTGAAGCTTTCTTT; CDR3 protein: CASSQARIPTEAFF
clone size: -; D gene: TRBD2; J gene: TRBJ2-7; V gene: TRBV7-2; CDR3 DNA: TGTGCCAGCAGCCTGGGTCAAGCGGGATACTACGAGCAGTACTTC; CDR3 protein: CASSLGQAGYYEQYF
clone size: -; D gene: -; J gene: TRBJ1-5; V gene: TRBV10-1; CDR3 DNA: TGCGCCAGTTCCGGGACGAGGGTTAATCAGCCCCAGCATTTT; CDR3 protein: CASSGTRVNQPQHF